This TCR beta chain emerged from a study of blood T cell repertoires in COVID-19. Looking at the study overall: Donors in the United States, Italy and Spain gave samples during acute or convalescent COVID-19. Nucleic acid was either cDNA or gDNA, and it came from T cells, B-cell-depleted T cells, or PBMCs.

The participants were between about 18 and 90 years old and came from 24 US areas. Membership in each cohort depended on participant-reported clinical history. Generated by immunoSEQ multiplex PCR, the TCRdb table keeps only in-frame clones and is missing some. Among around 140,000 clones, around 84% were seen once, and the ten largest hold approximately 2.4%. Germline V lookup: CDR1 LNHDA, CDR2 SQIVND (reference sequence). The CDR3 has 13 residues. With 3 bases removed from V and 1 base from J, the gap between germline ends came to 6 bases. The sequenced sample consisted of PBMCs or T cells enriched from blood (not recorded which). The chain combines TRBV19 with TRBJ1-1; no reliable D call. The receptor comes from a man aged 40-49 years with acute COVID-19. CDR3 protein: CASSIRQNTEAFF. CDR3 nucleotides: TGTGCCAGTAGTATCCGACAGAACACTGAAGCTTTCTTT.